The present T cell receptor beta chain was sequenced within a study of blood T cell repertoires in COVID-19. In the study's own analysis: By means of reference gene primer amplification, nucleated cell counts were estimated. TCRdb's copy holds only in-frame clones and misses some; the assay was immunoSEQ multiplex PCR. Clone size and V and J calls were adopted from that table, with D and trimming inferred from the DNA. The sample holds roughly 60,000 clones, around 90% seen once. Sequencing used peripheral blood. This clonotype was sampled from a woman older than 75 with active COVID-19.

Written as DNA, the CDR3 is TGTGCCAGCGGAAAGGGGGGCAATCAGCCCCAGCATTTT. This encodes CASGKGGNQPQHF. V gene TRBV6-5 combines with J gene TRBJ1-5; TRBD1 is a possible D gene (6 bases). Germline V gene data show CDR1 as MNHEY and CDR2 as SVGAGI. Trimming removed 8 bases from V and 2 bases from J, with 10 bases in between. The CDR3 sequence is 13 residues long.